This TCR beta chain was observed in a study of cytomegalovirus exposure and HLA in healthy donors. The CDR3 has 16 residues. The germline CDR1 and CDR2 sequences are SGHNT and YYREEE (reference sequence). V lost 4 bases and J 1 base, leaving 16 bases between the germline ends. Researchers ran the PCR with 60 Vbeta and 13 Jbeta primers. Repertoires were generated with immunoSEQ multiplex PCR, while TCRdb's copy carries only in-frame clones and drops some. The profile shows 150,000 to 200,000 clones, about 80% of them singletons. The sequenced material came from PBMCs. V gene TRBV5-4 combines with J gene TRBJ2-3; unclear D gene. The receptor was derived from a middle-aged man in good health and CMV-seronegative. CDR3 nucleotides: TGTGCCAGCAGCCACCGGTCGCCCAGCGGCACAGATACGCAGTATTTT. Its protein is CASSHRSPSGTDTQYF.